The clone carrying this TCR beta chain was found once. The antigen remains unidentified. Naive CD8 cells were CD45RO-negative, positively selected for CCR7, excluding terminally differentiated effector memory CD45RA+ cells. V shed 0 bases and J shed 0 bases, with 6 bases lying between them. Germline V CDR1 and CDR2: SGDLS, YYNGEE. The CDR3 length is 14 residues. Sequenced by immunoSEQ multiplex PCR; TCRdb stores in-frame clones only, minus some. Altogether over 2,000,000 clones are present, 80% to 95% being singletons, with the ten largest covering around 1.7%. This specimen belongs to a study of shared clonotypes between healthy human individuals. About the research overall: CD4 naive cells filled three plates per donor, CD4 memory three, CD8 naive two and CD8 memory one.

Regarding the study as a whole: Tissues were not sampled, only blood, and their repertoires likely differ. Some clonotypes were shared by all four sorted-subset donors, while others were not shared. The non-shared ones had lower generation probabilities than the shared ones.

The chain carries TRBV9 and TRBJ2-5; no reliable D call. The receptor was isolated from a man aged 18 to 29 in good health. Some clones in this sample may be carry-over from other donors' samples. The sample comprised naive CD8+ T cells from PBMCs. CDR3 nucleotide sequence: TGTGCCAGCAGCGTAGGGGCCTACCAAGAGACCCAGTACTTC. This sequence encodes CASSVGAYQETQYF.